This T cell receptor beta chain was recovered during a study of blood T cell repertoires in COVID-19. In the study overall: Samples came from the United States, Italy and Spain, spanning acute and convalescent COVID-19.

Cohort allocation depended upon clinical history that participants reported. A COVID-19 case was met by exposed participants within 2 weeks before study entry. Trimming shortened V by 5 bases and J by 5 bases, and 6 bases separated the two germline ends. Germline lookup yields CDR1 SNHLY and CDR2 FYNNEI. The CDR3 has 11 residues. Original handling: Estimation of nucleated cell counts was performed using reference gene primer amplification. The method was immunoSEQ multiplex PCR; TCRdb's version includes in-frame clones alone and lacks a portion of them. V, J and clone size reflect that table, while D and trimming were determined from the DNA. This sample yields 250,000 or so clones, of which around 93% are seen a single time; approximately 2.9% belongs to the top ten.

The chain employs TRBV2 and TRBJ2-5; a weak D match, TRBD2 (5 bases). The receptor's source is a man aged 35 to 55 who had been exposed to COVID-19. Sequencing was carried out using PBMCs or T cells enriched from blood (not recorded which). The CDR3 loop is CASSRGETQYF. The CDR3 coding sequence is TGTGCCAGCAGTAGAGGGGAGACCCAGTACTTC. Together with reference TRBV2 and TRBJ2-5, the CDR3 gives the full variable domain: EPEVTQTPSHQVTQMGQEVILRCVPISNHLYFYWYRQILGQKVEFLVSFYNNEISEKSEIFDDQFSVERPDGSNFTLKIRSTKLEDSAMYFCASSRGETQYFGPGTRLLVL.